The rows below give T cell receptor beta chains drawn from one sample of a study of T cells in Graves' hyperthyroidism and ophthalmopathy. TCRdb recomputed calls from the multiplex PCR reads with MiXCR, one row per CDR3 protein. The repertoire holds nearly 600,000 distinct CDR3 sequences, with 12% to 15% as singletons. The sequenced sample was blood. The receptors shown here come from a woman aged 18-29 years with Graves' ophthalmopathy. The CDR3 runs from the conserved cysteine through the conserved F or W. A D gene is named only where the DNA matches it firmly. Expanded clones are given a class, and other clones once, few, many or no size at all.

d_gene | j_gene | abundance | v_gene | CDR3aa | CDR3nt
TRBD2 | TRBJ2-7 | many | TRBV7-2 | CASSLSLAGVYEQYF | TGTGCCAGCAGCTTATCATTAGCGGGAGTGTACGAGCAGTACTTC
TRBD1 | TRBJ1-1 | many | TRBV28 | CASSKRQGWMAEAFF | TGTGCCAGCAGTAAGCGACAGGGGTGGATGGCTGAAGCTTTCTTT
. | TRBJ2-7 | many | TRBV12-3/TRBV12-4 | CASSLTLTLEQYF | TGTGCCAGCAGTTTAACCCTTACGCTCGAGCAGTACTTC
TRBD2 | TRBJ2-5 | . | TRBV27 | CASSFTGGPFQETQYF | TGTGCCAGCAGTTTTACGGGAGGGCCCTTTCAAGAGACCCAGTACTTC
. | TRBJ2-2 | many | TRBV11-2 | CASSLERPGELFF | TGTGCCAGCAGCTTAGAACGGCCGGGGGAGCTGTTTTTT
TRBD2 | TRBJ2-7 | many | TRBV12-3/TRBV12-4 | CASSFQGVAGPTYEQYF | TGTGCCAGCAGTTTCCAGGGAGTAGCGGGACCGACCTACGAGCAGTACTTC
TRBD1 | TRBJ2-7 | many | TRBV27 | CASSIHSGQGKYEQYF | TGTGCCAGCAGTATCCATTCGGGACAGGGAAAATACGAGCAGTACTTC
TRBD1 | TRBJ1-2 | few | TRBV6-1 | CASSEVRTGWRMGYTF | TGTGCCAGCAGTGAAGTTAGGACAGGGTGGAGGATGGGCTACACCTTC
TRBD2 | TRBJ2-3 | many | TRBV10-3 | CAISESTSGTHTQYF | TGTGCCATCAGTGAGTCAACTAGCGGTACACATACGCAGTATTTT
. | TRBJ2-7 | many | TRBV20-1 | CSAPYRITSYEQYF | TGCAGTGCTCCCTACAGGATCACCTCTTACGAGCAGTACTTC
TRBD2 | TRBJ2-7 | few | TRBV6-1 | CASRRVGGPYEQYF | TGTGCCAGCAGGCGGGTGGGAGGGCCCTACGAGCAGTACTTC
TRBD1 | TRBJ1-4 | many | TRBV12-3/TRBV12-4 | CASSPRTGGGEKLFF | TGTGCCAGCAGTCCCAGGACAGGCGGAGGGGAAAAACTGTTTTTT
TRBD2 | TRBJ2-1 | many | TRBV5-5 | CASSLDGLAGVGHEQFF | TGTGCCAGCAGCTTGGACGGACTAGCGGGAGTGGGCCATGAGCAGTTCTTC
. | TRBJ2-5 | many | TRBV6-1 | CASSEGYGGYGPKSVLLWTQYF | TGTGCCAGCAGTGAAGGGTACGGAGGGTACGGACCAAAATCAGTACTTCTTTGGACCCAGTACTTC
TRBD1 | TRBJ1-1 | many | TRBV19 | CASRRAGGLNTEAFF | TGTGCCAGTAGAAGGGCAGGGGGCTTGAACACTGAAGCTTTCTTT
TRBD2 | TRBJ2-1 | few | TRBV19 | CASSPRLASVPYNEQFF | TGTGCCAGTAGTCCCCGACTAGCGAGTGTGCCCTACAATGAGCAGTTCTTC
. | TRBJ2-2 | few | TRBV4-2 | CASSQDVTPNTGELFF | TGTGCCAGCAGCCAAGATGTGACTCCCAACACCGGGGAGCTGTTTTTT
TRBD1 | TRBJ1-1 | many | TRBV5-1 | CASSTGQAPGTEAFF | TGCGCCAGCAGCACCGGACAGGCCCCGGGGACTGAAGCTTTCTTT
. | TRBJ2-1 | few | TRBV18 | CASSPRVESGNEQFF | TGTGCCAGCTCACCGAGGGTTGAGAGTGGCAATGAGCAGTTCTTC
TRBD2 | TRBJ2-5 | few | TRBV6-1 | CASSRPGLAGETQYF | TGTGCCAGCAGTAGACCGGGACTAGCTGGGGAGACCCAGTACTTC
. | TRBJ2-1 | few | TRBV27 | CASSLSPALSYNEQFF | TGTGCCAGCAGTTTATCTCCGGCTCTTTCCTACAATGAGCAGTTCTTC
. | TRBJ1-4 | few | TRBV18 | CASSPLGSGAEKLFF | TGTGCCAGCTCACCACTCGGGAGTGGGGCTGAAAAACTGTTTTTT